One sample yielded the 7 T cell receptor beta chains listed below, sequenced in a study of T-cell reconstitution after alpha-beta-depleted transplantation in children. Unique molecular identifiers were incorporated into the prepared TCRbeta library. TCRdb re-called the PCR reads with MiXCR, one entry per CDR3 protein. The table includes 250,000 to 400,000 distinct CDR3 sequences, approximately 23% detected once. Material: PBMCs, mostly from graft donor cells, obtained 180 days after TCRalphabeta/CD19-depleted stem cell transplant. The receptors come from a male patient aged 10 to 17 who had a stem cell transplant for acute lymphoblastic leukemia, so the T cells may come from the graft donor.

V and J are TRBV7-9 and TRBJ2-1; D is ambiguous. The germline CDR1 and CDR2 sequences are SEHNR and FQNEAQ (reference sequence). CDR3 length equals 14 residues. V lost 5 bases, J lost 4 bases, and 12 bases lay in between. CDR3 bases: TGTGCCAGCAGCCCAATCGCCCTTTACAATGAGCAGTTCTTC. Amino acid sequence: CASSPIALYNEQFF.

In this sample, this clonotype turned up a few times. The CDR3 region has the DNA TGTGCCATCAGTGGACAAGTCAGGGAGACGACTGAAGCTTTCTTT. Translating it yields CAISGQVRETTEAFF. V and J are TRBV10-3 and TRBJ1-1; a weak D match, TRBD1 (5 bases). V lost 4 bases and J 5 bases, leaving 17 bases between the germline ends. Germline CDR1 is ENHRY and CDR2 is SYGVKD. This CDR3 spans 15 amino acids.

This clonotype has just a few counts. The rearrangement uses TRBV28 and TRBJ2-5; 15 bases agree with TRBD2. The CDR3 has 17 amino acids. V trimming: 7 bases; J trimming: 4 bases; junction bases outside the gene matches: 10. Germline loops: CDR1 MDHEN, CDR2 SYDVKM. Written as DNA, the CDR3 is TGTGCCAGCATAGGGACTAGCGGGAGGAAAGTGGGAGAGACCCAGTACTTC. Protein: CASIGTSGRKVGETQYF.

The J gene is TRBJ2-2, the V gene TRBV25-1; 8 nucleotides agree with TRBD2. Germline CDR1 MGHDK, CDR2 SYGVNS. The ends lost 7 bases at V and 0 bases at J; junction bases unmatched: 13. The CDR3 runs 18 residues. CDR3 sequence (DNA): TGTGCCAGCAAAGGGCCAGCCAGCGGGAGCCCGAACACCGGGGAGCTGTTTTTT. This codes for CASKGPASGSPNTGELFF.

V gene TRBV6-5 combines with J gene TRBJ2-1; 8 bases agree with TRBD2. This CDR3 region has 13 residues. Trimming took 4 bases from V and 10 from J; bases not matched to a gene: 6. Germline-derived CDR1 and CDR2 are MNHEY and SVGAGI. The CDR3, as DNA: TGTGCCAGCAGTTTCAGAGCGGGAGAAGAGCAGTTCTTC. This gives the protein CASSFRAGEEQFF.

In its sample, this clonotype was seen a few times. The chain links TRBV5-4 to TRBJ1-6, with a possible D match to TRBD1 (5 bases). Germline loops: CDR1 SGHNT, CDR2 YYREEE (reference sequence). The CDR3 spans 16 residues. V lost 2 bases and J lost 3, with 12 bases in between. CDR3 DNA sequence: TGTGCCAGCAGCTTCGGGACGGAGATCTATAATTCACCCCTCCACTTT. It codes for CASSFGTEIYNSPLHF.

This CDR3 is CASSQEKWASGSGETQYF. As DNA, the CDR3 is TGTGCCAGCAGCCAAGAGAAATGGGCTAGCGGGAGTGGAGAGACCCAGTACTTC. The chain is built from TRBV4-2 and TRBJ2-5, with 10 bases aligning to TRBD2. The junction had 11 bases not matched to a gene; V was cut back by 0 bases and J by 4 bases. The CDR3 is 18 residues long. From germline, CDR1 is LGHNA and CDR2 YNFKEQ.